This T cell receptor (beta chain) was recorded in a study of post-analysis software for immune sequencing data. The study's findings and limits: Controls showed lower frequencies than patients for 5 or 6 TRBV segments, and TRBV5-6, TRBV5-1 and TRBV20-1 were among these.

Unique-molecular-identifier-tagged TCR beta cDNA libraries were used. TCRdb used MiXCR to reprocess the PCR reads, holding one entry per CDR3 protein. In the table there are 380,000 or so distinct CDR3 sequences, roughly 36% of which are singletons. On this clonotype: What it binds is not known.

The length of the CDR3 is 15 residues. Per the germline V gene, CDR1 is MNHEY and CDR2 is SVGAGI. V lost 2 bases, J lost 4 bases, and 12 bases lay in between. The sequencing sample was made of blood. The sequence came from a girl aged 5-17 years with multiple sclerosis. The chain joins TRBV6-5 to TRBJ1-5, with D perhaps TRBD1 (5 bases). CDR3 sequence (DNA): TGTGCCAGCAGTTACGGGCAGGGATCGAATCAGCCCCAGCATTTT. Translation: CASSYGQGSNQPQHF.